This T cell receptor (beta chain) was captured by sequencing in a study of cytomegalovirus exposure and HLA in healthy donors. Study-level points and caveats: Indistinguishable V segments, including TRBV6-2 and TRBV6-3, were excluded. In vitro testing confirmed a few CMV-associated chains as specific for CMV antigens.

With 5 bases removed from V and 3 bases from J, the gap between germline ends came to 20 bases. This CDR3 contains 17 residues. Germline-derived CDR1 and CDR2 are LGHNA and YNFKEQ. Regarding this clone: Its antigen is not known.

The PCR contained 60 Vbeta and 13 Jbeta primers. The table came from immunoSEQ multiplex PCR; TCRdb's copy has only in-frame clones and leaves some out. The top ten hold about 8.5% of the sample, which has 40,000 or so clones, around two thirds seen once. The sequence derives from a human donor in good health. The sequenced material came from PBMCs. The V gene is TRBV4-2, the J gene TRBJ2-1; possibly TRBD2 for D (7 bases). The CDR3 bases are TGTGCCAGCAGCGCTAGCGTTGGGGGGGGGCTCTACAATGAGCAGTTCTTC. It translates to CASSASVGGGLYNEQFF.